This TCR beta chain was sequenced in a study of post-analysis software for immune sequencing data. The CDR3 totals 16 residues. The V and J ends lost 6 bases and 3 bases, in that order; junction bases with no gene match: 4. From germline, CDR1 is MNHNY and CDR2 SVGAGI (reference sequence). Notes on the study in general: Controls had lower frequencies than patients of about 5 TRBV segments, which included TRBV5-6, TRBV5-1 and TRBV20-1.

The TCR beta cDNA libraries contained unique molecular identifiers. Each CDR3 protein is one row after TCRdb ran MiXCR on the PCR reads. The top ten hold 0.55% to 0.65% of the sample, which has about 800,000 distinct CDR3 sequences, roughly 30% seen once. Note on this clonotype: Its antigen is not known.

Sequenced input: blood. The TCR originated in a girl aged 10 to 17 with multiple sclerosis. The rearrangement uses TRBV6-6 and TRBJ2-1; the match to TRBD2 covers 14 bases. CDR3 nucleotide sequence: TGTGCCAGCAGCCAGGGACTAGCGGGAGTCTACAATGAGCAGTTCTTC. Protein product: CASSQGLAGVYNEQFF.